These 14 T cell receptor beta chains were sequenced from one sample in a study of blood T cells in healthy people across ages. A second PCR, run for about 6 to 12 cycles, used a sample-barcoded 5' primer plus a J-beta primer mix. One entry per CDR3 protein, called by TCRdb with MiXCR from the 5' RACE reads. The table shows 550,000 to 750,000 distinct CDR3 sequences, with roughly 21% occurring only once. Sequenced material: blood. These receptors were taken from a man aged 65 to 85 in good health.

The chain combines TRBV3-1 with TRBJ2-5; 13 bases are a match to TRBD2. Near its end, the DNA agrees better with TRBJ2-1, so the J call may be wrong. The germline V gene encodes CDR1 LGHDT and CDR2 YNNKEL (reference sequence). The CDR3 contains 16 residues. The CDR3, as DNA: TGTGCCAGCAGCCAAGGGACTAGCGGGAGTGTTCTTGAGCAGTTCTTC. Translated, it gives CASSQGTSGSVLEQFF.

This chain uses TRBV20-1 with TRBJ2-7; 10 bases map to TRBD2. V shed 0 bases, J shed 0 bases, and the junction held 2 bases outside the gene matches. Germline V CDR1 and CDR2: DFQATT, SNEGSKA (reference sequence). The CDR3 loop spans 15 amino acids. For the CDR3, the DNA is TGCAGTGCTAGAGAGGTAGCGGGAGGCTCCTACGAGCAGTACTTC. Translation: CSAREVAGGSYEQYF.

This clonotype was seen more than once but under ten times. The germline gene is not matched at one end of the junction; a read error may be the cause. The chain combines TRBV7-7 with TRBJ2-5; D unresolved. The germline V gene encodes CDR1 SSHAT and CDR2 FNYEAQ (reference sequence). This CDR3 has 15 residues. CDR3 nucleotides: TGTGCTAGCAGCGCAAATTCGGGCCTCCAAGAGACCCAGTACTTC. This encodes CASSANSGLQETQYF.

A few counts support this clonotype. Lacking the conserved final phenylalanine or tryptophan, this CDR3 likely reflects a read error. The CDR3 region is CASSVGGTYNEQFL. DNA for the CDR3: TGTGCCAGCAGTGTAGGAGGGACCTACAATGAGCAGTTCCTC. The gene calls are TRBV6-4 and TRBJ2-1; possible D gene TRBD2, 6 bases. CDR3 size: 14 residues. Trimming shortened V by 4 bases and J by 2 bases, and 9 bases separated the two germline ends. Germline assignment: CDR1 MRHNA and CDR2 SNTAGT.

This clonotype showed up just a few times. The CDR3 protein is CSASRSEKLFF. DNA of the CDR3: TGCAGTGCTAGTAGGAGTGAAAAACTGTTTTTT. The chain combines TRBV20-1 with TRBJ1-4; no reliable D call. The CDR3 sequence is 11 residues long. Germline V gene lookup returns CDR1 DFQATT and CDR2 SNEGSKA (reference sequence). V lost 3 bases to trimming and J lost 7 bases, with 6 bases between them.

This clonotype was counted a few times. The CDR3, as DNA: TGCAGTGCTAGGGGCCAAGACTACGAGCAGTACTTC. It encodes CSARGQDYEQYF. This chain joins TRBV20-1 and TRBJ2-7; the D is unclear. CDR1 DFQATT and CDR2 SNEGSKA come from the germline V gene (reference sequence). This CDR3 spans 12 amino acids. V was cut by 3 bases and J by 3 bases, with 9 bases left in between.

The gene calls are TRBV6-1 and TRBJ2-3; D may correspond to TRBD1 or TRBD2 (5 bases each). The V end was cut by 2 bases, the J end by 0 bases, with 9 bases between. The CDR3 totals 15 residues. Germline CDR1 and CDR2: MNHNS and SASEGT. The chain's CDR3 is CASSEMGVSTDTQYF. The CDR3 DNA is TGTGCCAGCAGTGAAATGGGGGTTAGCACAGATACGCAGTATTTT.

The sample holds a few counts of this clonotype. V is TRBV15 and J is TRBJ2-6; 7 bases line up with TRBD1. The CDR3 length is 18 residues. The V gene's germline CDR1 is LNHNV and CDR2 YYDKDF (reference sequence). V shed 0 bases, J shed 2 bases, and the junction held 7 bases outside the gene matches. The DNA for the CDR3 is TGTGCCACCAGCAGAGATTACGGACAGGTTGCTGGGGCCAACGTCCTGACTTTC. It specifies CATSRDYGQVAGANVLTF.

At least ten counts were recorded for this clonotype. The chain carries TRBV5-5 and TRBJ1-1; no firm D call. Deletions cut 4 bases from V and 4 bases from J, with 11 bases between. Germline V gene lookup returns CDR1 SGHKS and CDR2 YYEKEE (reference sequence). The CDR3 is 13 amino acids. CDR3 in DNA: TGTGCCAGCAGCCTCGGAGGGTTCACTGAAGCTTTCTTT. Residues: CASSLGGFTEAFF.

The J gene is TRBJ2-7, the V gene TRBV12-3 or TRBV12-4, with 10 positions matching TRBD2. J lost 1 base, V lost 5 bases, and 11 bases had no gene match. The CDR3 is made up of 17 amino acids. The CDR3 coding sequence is TGTGCCAGCAGTCAAACACGGTCTAGCGGGAGTTCCTACGAGCAGTACTTC. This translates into CASSQTRSSGSSYEQYF.

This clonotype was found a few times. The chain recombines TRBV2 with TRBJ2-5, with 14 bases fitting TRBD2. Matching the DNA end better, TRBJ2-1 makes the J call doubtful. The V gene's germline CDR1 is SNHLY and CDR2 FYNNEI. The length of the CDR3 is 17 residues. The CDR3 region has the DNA TGTGCCAGCAGTGGGGGACTAGCGGGAGAGGGGGAAAATGAGCAGTTCTTC. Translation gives CASSGGLAGEGENEQFF.

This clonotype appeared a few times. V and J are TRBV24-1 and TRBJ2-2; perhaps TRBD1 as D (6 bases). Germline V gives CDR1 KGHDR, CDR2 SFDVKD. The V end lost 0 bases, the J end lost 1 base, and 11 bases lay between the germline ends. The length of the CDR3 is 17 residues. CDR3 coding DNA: TGTGCCACCAGTGATTTGACAGGGTCAGTGAACACCGGGGAGCTGTTTTTT. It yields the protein CATSDLTGSVNTGELFF.

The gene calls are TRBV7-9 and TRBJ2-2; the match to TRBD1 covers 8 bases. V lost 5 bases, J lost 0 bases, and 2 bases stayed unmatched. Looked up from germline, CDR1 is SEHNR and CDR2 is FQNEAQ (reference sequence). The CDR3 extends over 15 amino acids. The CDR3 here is CASSGQGTNTGELFF. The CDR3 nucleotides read TGTGCCAGCAGCGGACAGGGAACGAACACCGGGGAGCTGTTTTTT.

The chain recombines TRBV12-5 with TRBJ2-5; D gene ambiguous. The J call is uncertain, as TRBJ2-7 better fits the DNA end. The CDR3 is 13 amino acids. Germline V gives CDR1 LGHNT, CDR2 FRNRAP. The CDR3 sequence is CASGFFPPYEQYF. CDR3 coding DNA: TGTGCTAGTGGTTTCTTTCCCCCCTACGAGCAGTACTTC.